Listed below are T cell receptor beta chains from one sample, sequenced in a study of OX40 agonist ivuxolimab in advanced cancers. Here immunoSEQ multiplex PCR was the method, and the copy in TCRdb shows in-frame clones only, minus some. There are 20,000 to 30,000 clones in the sample; 75% to 85% occur only once, and around 2% lies in the top ten. Sequencing was performed on CD4+ or CD8+ T cells sorted from blood, taken in a trial of the OX40 agonist ivuxolimab. These receptors were taken from an adult with an advanced solid tumor such as melanoma, head and neck, liver or kidney cancer. Each CDR3 is given with its conserved first and last residue. The order of the fields is J gene, V gene, clone size, D gene, CDR3 protein, CDR3 DNA. D genes are given only for firm matches. Clone size is stated in some rows and not others, as once, few, many or a class when expanded.

>TRBJ1-2|TRBV5-6|few|-
CASSLVGQWTPANYGYTF
TGTGCCAGCAGCTTGGTCGGACAGTGGACACCTGCTAACTATGGCTACACCTTC
>TRBJ2-1|TRBV18|few|TRBD1
CASSLSGQGINEQFF
TGTGCCAGCTCACTCTCGGGACAGGGGATCAATGAGCAGTTCTTC
>TRBJ1-5|TRBV28|-|-
CASSPKGLYSNQPQHF
TGTGCCAGCAGCCCGAAAGGCCTCTATAGCAATCAGCCCCAGCATTTT
>TRBJ1-6|TRBV13|-|-
CASSLAGGSRNSPLHF
TGTGCCAGCAGCTTAGCGGGGGGGAGTAGAAATTCACCCCTCCACTTT
>TRBJ1-2|TRBV11-2|-|-
CASSLDRANYGYTF
TGTGCCAGCAGCTTAGATAGAGCTAACTATGGCTACACCTTC
>TRBJ1-1|TRBV20-1|-|-
CSANMNTEAFF
TGCAGTGCTAATATGAACACTGAAGCTTTCTTT
>TRBJ2-2|TRBV4-3|-|TRBD2
CASSATPAGVSTGELFF
TGCGCCAGCAGCGCTACTCCAGCGGGAGTAAGCACCGGGGAGCTGTTTTTT
>TRBJ1-1|TRBV2|few|-
CASSSRATEAFF
TGTGCCAGCAGTTCTAGGGCCACTGAAGCTTTCTTT
>TRBJ2-3|TRBV7-2|-|TRBD1
CASSSRTGGADTQYF
TGTGCCAGCAGCTCAAGGACAGGGGGGGCAGATACGCAGTATTTT
>TRBJ1-2|TRBV9|-|-
CASSEVSGYGYTF
TGTGCCAGCAGCGAGGTCTCGGGCTATGGCTACACCTTC
>TRBJ2-1|TRBV19|-|-
CASGNRDSTNEQFF
TGTGCCAGTGGAAACCGCGACAGTACTAATGAGCAGTTCTTC
>TRBJ2-7|TRBV5-5|-|-
CASSPAPTDYEQYF
TGTGCCAGCAGCCCCGCACCCACAGACTACGAGCAGTACTTC
>TRBJ2-3|TRBV19|-|TRBD2
CASSMSLAGGDTQYF
TGTGCCAGTAGTATGTCACTAGCGGGGGGAGATACGCAGTATTTT
>TRBJ2-1|TRBV9|-|-
CASKATTSGEQFF
TGTGCCAGCAAGGCGACTACAAGTGGTGAGCAGTTCTTC
>TRBJ2-3|TRBV19|-|-
CASSEAGAFSTDTQYF
TGTGCCAGTAGTGAGGCAGGAGCGTTTTCTACAGATACGCAGTATTTT
>TRBJ1-1|TRBV6-6|-|TRBD1
CASRPGTGFAFF
TGTGCCAGCAGACCCGGGACAGGGTTCGCTTTCTTT
>TRBJ2-7|TRBV19|once|TRBD1
CASTNQGTGSYEQYF
TGTGCCAGTACCAACCAAGGGACAGGGTCCTACGAGCAGTACTTC
>TRBJ1-2|TRBV28|-|-
CASSLVGGEANYGYTF
TGTGCCAGCAGTTTAGTGGGTGGGGAAGCTAACTATGGCTACACCTTC
>TRBJ2-1|TRBV28|-|TRBD2
CASSLGLLAGGSYNEQFF
TGTGCCAGCAGTTTAGGATTACTAGCGGGAGGCTCCTACAATGAGCAGTTCTTC
>TRBJ1-1|TRBV4-1|-|-
CASSGRRGALMGAEAFF
TGCGCCAGCAGCGGACGGAGGGGGGCCCTAATGGGGGCTGAAGCTTTCTTT
>TRBJ2-7|TRBV5-8|-|TRBD1
CASSLAQGAYEQYF
TGTGCCAGCAGCTTGGCCCAGGGGGCCTACGAGCAGTACTTC
>TRBJ1-1|TRBV6-5|-|TRBD1
CATHDRGYTEAFF
TGTGCCACCCACGACAGGGGGTACACTGAAGCTTTCTTT
>TRBJ1-2|TRBV7-2|-|TRBD1
CASSLAQGDYGYTF
TGTGCCAGCAGCTTAGCTCAGGGGGACTATGGCTACACCTTC
>TRBJ2-7|TRBV7-9|-|TRBD2
CASSTGTSGRAYEQYF
TGTGCCAGCAGCACCGGGACTAGCGGGAGGGCCTACGAGCAGTACTTC
>TRBJ1-5|TRBV5-6|-|-
CASSSGDQPQHF
TGTGCCAGCAGCTCTGGGGATCAGCCCCAGCATTTT
>TRBJ1-1|TRBV7-9|-|TRBD1
CASSFPKGAETEAFF
TGTGCCAGCAGCTTTCCTAAGGGGGCAGAGACTGAAGCTTTCTTT
>TRBJ2-5|TRBV21-1|-|-
CANEETQYF
TGTGCCAACGAAGAGACCCAGTACTTC
>TRBJ2-4|TRBV4-1|-|TRBD1
CASSPGTGRGNIQYF
TGCGCCAGCAGCCCCGGGACAGGGAGAGGAAACATTCAGTACTTC
>TRBJ2-2|TRBV7-2|-|-
CASSQGLGAGELFF
TGTGCCAGCAGCCAGGGCCTCGGGGCAGGGGAGCTGTTTTTT
>TRBJ1-1|TRBV12-5|-|TRBD1
CASAGTGGTEAFF
TGTGCTAGTGCCGGGACAGGGGGCACTGAAGCTTTCTTT
>TRBJ1-6|TRBV6-1|-|-
CASSRLLTNSPLHF
TGTGCCAGCTCCAGACTTCTTACCAATTCACCCCTCCACTTT
>TRBJ1-4|TRBV30|-|-
CAWRRASNEKLFF
TGTGCCTGGCGCCGGGCCTCTAATGAAAAACTGTTTTTT
>TRBJ1-1|TRBV4-2|-|-
CASSQDLGRAGGTEAFF
TGTGCCAGCAGCCAAGATCTCGGCAGGGCGGGTGGGACTGAAGCTTTCTTT
>TRBJ2-2|TRBV4-3|-|TRBD1
CASSQGGQGANTGELFF
TGCGCCAGCAGCCAAGGAGGACAGGGGGCGAACACCGGGGAGCTGTTTTTT
>TRBJ1-1|TRBV6-6|once|-
CASSPPGRGGTEAFF
TGTGCCAGCAGCCCCCCTGGACGGGGGGGCACTGAAGCTTTCTTT
>TRBJ2-7|TRBV7-2|-|-
CASSLVQGSYEQYF
TGTGCCAGCAGCTTAGTGCAGGGTTCCTACGAGCAGTACTTC